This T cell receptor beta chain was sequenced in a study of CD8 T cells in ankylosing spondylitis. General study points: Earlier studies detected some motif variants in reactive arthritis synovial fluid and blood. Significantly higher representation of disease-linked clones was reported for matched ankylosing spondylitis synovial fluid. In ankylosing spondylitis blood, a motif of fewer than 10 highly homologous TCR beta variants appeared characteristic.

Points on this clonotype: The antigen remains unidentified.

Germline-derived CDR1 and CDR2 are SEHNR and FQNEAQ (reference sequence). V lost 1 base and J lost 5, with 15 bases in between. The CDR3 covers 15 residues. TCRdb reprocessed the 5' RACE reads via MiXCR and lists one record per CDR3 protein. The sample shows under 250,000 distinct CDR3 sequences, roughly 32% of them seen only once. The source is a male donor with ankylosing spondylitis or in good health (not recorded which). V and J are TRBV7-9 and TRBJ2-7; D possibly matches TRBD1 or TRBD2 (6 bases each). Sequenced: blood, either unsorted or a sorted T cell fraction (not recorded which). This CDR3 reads CASSLEGGGYHEQYF. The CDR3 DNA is TGTGCCAGCAGCTTAGAAGGAGGGGGATACCACGAGCAGTACTTC.